This T cell receptor (beta chain) came from a study of cytomegalovirus exposure and HLA in healthy donors. Per germline, CDR1 SGHDT and CDR2 YYEEEE. V shed 4 bases, J shed 6 bases, and the junction held 10 bases outside the gene matches. The CDR3 is made up of 16 amino acids. Primers for the PCR totalled 60 Vbeta and 13 Jbeta. Assay: immunoSEQ multiplex PCR; the TCRdb copy retains only in-frame clones and omits some. Among around 180,000 clones listed, more than 80% were seen once. Findings and limits, study-wide: Roughly uniform sequencing depth across donors was assumed, possibly incorrectly. With further analysis later on, most CMV-associated TCR beta chains appeared HLA-restricted.

Healthy bone marrow donors made up the donor group. Donors had nominal health at sampling but likely had unrecorded immune exposures. A note on this clone: Its antigen is as yet unknown.

V gene TRBV5-6 combines with J gene TRBJ1-4; 9 bases are a match to TRBD1. This TCR was sampled from a male donor in good health and CMV-seronegative. What was sequenced was PBMCs. The CDR3 DNA follows: TGTGCCAGCAGCGTAAACACAGGGGGCGTATATGAAAAACTGTTTTTT. It specifies CASSVNTGGVYEKLFF.